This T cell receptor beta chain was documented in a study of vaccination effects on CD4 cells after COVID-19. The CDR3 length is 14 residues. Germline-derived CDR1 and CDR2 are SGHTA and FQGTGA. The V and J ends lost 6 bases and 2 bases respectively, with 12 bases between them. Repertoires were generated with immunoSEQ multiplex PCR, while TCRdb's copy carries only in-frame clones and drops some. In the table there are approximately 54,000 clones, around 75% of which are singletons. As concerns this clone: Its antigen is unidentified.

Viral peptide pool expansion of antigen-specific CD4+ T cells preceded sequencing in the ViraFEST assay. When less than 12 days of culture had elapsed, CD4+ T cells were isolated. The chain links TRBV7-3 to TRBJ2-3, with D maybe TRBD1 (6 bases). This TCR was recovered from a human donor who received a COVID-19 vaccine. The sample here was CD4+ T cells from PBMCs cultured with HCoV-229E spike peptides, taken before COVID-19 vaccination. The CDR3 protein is CASSRLGATDTQYF. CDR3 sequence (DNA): TGTGCCAGCAGTCGGTTGGGGGCCACAGATACGCAGTATTTT.